This T cell receptor (beta chain) was sequenced for a study of regulatory T cells in long-lasting Graves disease. Through Arm-PCR of CDR3 regions and iRepertoire HTBI primers, TCR beta libraries were built. MiXCR, run by TCRdb on the multiplex PCR reads, gives a single entry per CDR3 protein. The sample yields about 620,000 distinct CDR3 sequences, roughly 15% seen once. As for time point: newly diagnosed GD, antithyroid drugs for less than 3 months. RNA isolated from PBMCs was used to make the TCR library. Clinicians diagnosed Graves' disease using American Thyroid Association guidelines. This clonotype has at least ten counts. The antigen is unknown. The CDR3 extends over 15 amino acids. With V trimmed by 8 bases and J by 0 bases, 9 bases remained unmatched. CDR1 is SNHLY, CDR2 FYNNEI, per germline. Points from the study as a whole: Among samples with persistent disease, TRBV28, TRBJ1-2 and TRBJ2-5 were favored.

These same data were also listed under a study on T cells in Graves' hyperthyroidism and ophthalmopathy.

Sequenced here: peripheral blood mononuclear cells (PBMCs), sampled at new diagnosis, from a patient treated with antithyroid drugs. The rearrangement joins TRBV2 to TRBJ2-7; 8 bases are shared with TRBD1. The clonotype originates from a woman in her twenties or thirties with Graves disease. For the CDR3, the DNA is TGTGCCAGCTGCCTCGGACAGGGTCCCTCCTACGAGCAGTACTTC. Translated: CASCLGQGPSYEQYF.